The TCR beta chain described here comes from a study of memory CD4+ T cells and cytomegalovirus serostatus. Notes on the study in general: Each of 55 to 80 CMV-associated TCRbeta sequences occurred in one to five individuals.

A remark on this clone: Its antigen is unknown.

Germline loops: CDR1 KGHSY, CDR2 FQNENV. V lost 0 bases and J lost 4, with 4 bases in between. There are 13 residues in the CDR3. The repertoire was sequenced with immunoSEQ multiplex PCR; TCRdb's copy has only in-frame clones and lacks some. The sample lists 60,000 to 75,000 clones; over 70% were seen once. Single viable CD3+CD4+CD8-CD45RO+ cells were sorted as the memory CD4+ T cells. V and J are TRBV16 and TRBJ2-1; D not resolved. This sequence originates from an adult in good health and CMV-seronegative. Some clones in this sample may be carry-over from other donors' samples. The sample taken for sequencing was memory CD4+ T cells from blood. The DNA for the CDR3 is TGTGCCAGCAGCCAATCAAGGTACAATGAGCAGTTCTTC. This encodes CASSQSRYNEQFF.